A single sample is the source of the 7 T cell receptor beta chains below, sequenced in a study of graft-versus-host responses after intestinal transplantation. Profiling relied on immunoSEQ multiplex PCR, and the TCRdb table lists in-frame clones only, not all of them. This sample carries about 25,000 clones, around 94% of them seen once, and the ten largest clones take about 0.8%. Sequenced here: PBMCs, sampled approximately 30 days after intestinal transplant. Receptors originate from a human patient who received an intestinal transplant, so some T cells may come from the graft donor.

The rearrangement joins TRBV7-9 to TRBJ2-3, with D possibly called TRBD1 or TRBD2 (6 bases each). Trimming took off 7 bases at V and 3 bases at J, with 11 bases between the two ends. There are 13 residues in the CDR3. Looked up from germline, CDR1 is SEHNR and CDR2 is FQNEAQ (reference sequence). The CDR3 DNA follows: TGTGCCAGCAAGATAGGGGGGACAGATACGCAGTATTTT. Its translation: CASKIGGTDTQYF.

This chain joins TRBV7-9 and TRBJ2-5; 10 bases fit TRBD2. The CDR3 is 16 amino acids. CDR1 and CDR2 from the germline V gene are SEHNR and FQNEAQ (reference sequence). J lost 2 bases, V lost 2 bases, and 5 bases had no gene match. The CDR3: CASSLPGTSEQETQYF. CDR3 nucleotides: TGTGCCAGCAGCTTACCCGGGACTAGCGAACAAGAGACCCAGTACTTC.

The gene calls are TRBV5-1 and TRBJ2-1, with 11 bases matching TRBD2. Trimming at V came to 5 bases and at J to 0 bases, leaving 4 bases not matched to a gene. CDR3 size: 16 residues. Germline V gene sequence: CDR1 SGHRS, CDR2 YFSETQ. For the CDR3, the DNA is TGCGCCAGCAGGGCTAGCGGGGGGAGCTCCTACAATGAGCAGTTCTTC. Translating it yields CASRASGGSSYNEQFF.

The chain has TRBV29-1 and TRBJ2-7; possible D gene TRBD2, 6 bases. Germline V gives CDR1 SQVTM, CDR2 ANQGSEA. Trimming shortened V by 7 bases and J by 2 bases, and 15 bases separated the two germline ends. CDR3 size: 13 residues. The chain's CDR3 is CSAIGASAYEQYF. DNA for the CDR3: TGCAGCGCCATAGGGGCTAGCGCCTACGAGCAGTACTTC.

V is TRBV6-4 and J is TRBJ2-4; 14 bases agree with TRBD2. Trimming at V came to 5 bases and at J to 3 bases, leaving 9 bases not matched to a gene. In germline, CDR1 is MRHNA, CDR2 SNTAGT. The CDR3 has 18 amino acids. The CDR3 loop is CASSHLGLAGEGKNIQYF. The CDR3 DNA sequence: TGTGCCAGCAGTCACTTGGGACTAGCGGGAGAAGGCAAAAACATTCAGTACTTC.

This chain connects TRBV18 to TRBJ2-3, with D possibly matching TRBD2 (6 bases). Trimming left V 3 bases short and J 2 bases short, with 15 bases between. The CDR3 sequence is 16 residues long. Germline assignment: CDR1 KGHSH and CDR2 LQKENI. The CDR3 DNA is TGTGCCAGCTCACCGGATGAGACTAGAACCACAGATACGCAGTATTTT. This codes for CASSPDETRTTDTQYF.

This clone was detected once. The chain joins TRBV10-3 to TRBJ2-1, with TRBD2 matching 11 bases. The germline V gene encodes CDR1 ENHRY and CDR2 SYGVKD. The J segment lost 7 bases and the V segment lost 10 bases, leaving 9 bases of the junction unmatched. There are 14 residues in the CDR3. This CDR3 reads CATNSGGASNEQFF. CDR3 coding DNA: TGTGCCACCAATAGCGGGGGGGCCTCTAATGAGCAGTTCTTC.